The sequence of this T cell receptor (beta chain) was determined in a study of T cell responses to AZD1222 COVID-19 vaccine. TCRdb's table, derived via immunoSEQ multiplex PCR, lists solely in-frame clones and lacks some. The table has about 160,000 clones, about 89% seen once. Deletions cut 11 bases from V and 3 bases from J, with 16 bases between. CDR3 length equals 13 residues. The germline V gene has CDR1 MNHEY and CDR2 SVGAGI. The sequence was collected from an adult in good health. The V gene is TRBV6-5, the J gene TRBJ1-1; TRBD1 might be the D (5 bases). This specimen was peripheral blood, taken on day 0 of AZD1222 vaccination. The CDR3, as DNA: TGTGCCTTGGTGGGGCTATCGCACACTGAAGCTTTCTTT. It is translated as CALVGLSHTEAFF.